Listed below are T cell receptor beta chains from one sample, sequenced in a study of shared clonotypes between healthy human individuals. Some clones are missing from TCRdb's copy, which holds only in-frame ones; the method was immunoSEQ multiplex PCR. This sample carries around 1.9 million clones, about 92% of them seen once, and the ten largest clones take around 1.7%. The specimen was naive CD8+ T cells from PBMCs. The receptors were gathered from a man aged 18 to 29 in good health. Some clones in this sample may be carry-over from other donors' samples. The CDR3 runs from the conserved cysteine through the conserved F or W. Fields, in order: J gene, D gene, V gene, clone size, CDR3 DNA, CDR3 protein. The D gene is left open where the match is weak. Clone size appears in some rows only: once, few, many, or a class for an expanded clone.

J: TRBJ2-7
D: -
V: TRBV28
size: few
DNA: TGTGCCAGCAGTCCGTACTACGAGCAGTACTTC
CDR3: CASSPYYEQYF

J: TRBJ2-3
D: TRBD2
V: TRBV18
size: -
DNA: TGTGCCAGCTCACCACCGCGTCTAGCGGGAGTAGTTGGCTCAGATACGCAGTATTTT
CDR3: CASSPPRLAGVVGSDTQYF

J: TRBJ2-2
D: -
V: TRBV27
size: -
DNA: TGTGCCAGCAGTGATTACGGGGCATACACCGGGGAGCTGTTTTTT
CDR3: CASSDYGAYTGELFF

J: TRBJ2-3
D: TRBD2
V: TRBV27
size: -
DNA: TGTGCCAGCAGTTCTCCCGGGACTAGCGGGAGCACAGATACGCAGTATTTT
CDR3: CASSSPGTSGSTDTQYF

J: TRBJ2-1
D: -
V: TRBV28
size: -
DNA: TGTGCCAGCAGTCCATACGGGAGTGAGCAGTTCTTC
CDR3: CASSPYGSEQFF

J: TRBJ1-5
D: TRBD1
V: TRBV4-1
size: -
DNA: TGCGCCAGCAGCCAAAAAGGACAGGGAGGGAATCAGCCCCAGCATTTT
CDR3: CASSQKGQGGNQPQHF

J: TRBJ2-1
D: -
V: TRBV4-1
size: -
DNA: TGCGCCAGCAGCCAATCTATGGGAGGCAATGAGCAGTTCTTC
CDR3: CASSQSMGGNEQFF

J: TRBJ2-7
D: -
V: TRBV27
size: -
DNA: TGTGCCAGCAGTCGCACCCGGGACCTCAGCTCCTACGAGCAGTACTTC
CDR3: CASSRTRDLSSYEQYF

J: TRBJ2-1
D: -
V: TRBV11-2
size: -
DNA: TGTGCCAGCAGCTTAGGAGCGGGTTCCTACAATGAGCAGTTCTTC
CDR3: CASSLGAGSYNEQFF

J: TRBJ1-6
D: TRBD1
V: TRBV30
size: -
DNA: TGTGCCTGGAGTTCGGGACAGGGAGGTTCACCCCTCCACTTT
CDR3: CAWSSGQGGSPLHF

J: TRBJ2-1
D: TRBD1
V: TRBV7-3
size: -
DNA: TGTGCCAGCAGCAATCGACAGGGGGGAAACAATGAGCAGTTCTTC
CDR3: CASSNRQGGNNEQFF

J: TRBJ1-2
D: TRBD1
V: TRBV5-1
size: -
DNA: TGCGCCAGCAGCCCAAAGGGGGCGGGTGGCTACACCTTC
CDR3: CASSPKGAGGYTF

J: TRBJ1-2
D: -
V: TRBV28
size: -
DNA: TGTGCCAGCAGTTTGGCCGGGGGCGACTATGGCTACACCTTC
CDR3: CASSLAGGDYGYTF

J: TRBJ2-1
D: -
V: TRBV28
size: -
DNA: TGTGCCAGCAGCCTCCCGGGGACTCTCAATGAGCAGTTCTTC
CDR3: CASSLPGTLNEQFF

J: TRBJ1-1
D: -
V: TRBV7-9
size: -
DNA: TGTGCCAGCAGCTCAACCGCCGGGCCGATGAACACTGAAGCTTTCTTT
CDR3: CASSSTAGPMNTEAFF

J: TRBJ2-3
D: -
V: TRBV11-2
size: -
DNA: TGTGCCAGCAGCTTAGGCCCCCGGGCCCGCACAGATACGCAGTATTTT
CDR3: CASSLGPRARTDTQYF

J: TRBJ1-5
D: -
V: TRBV9
size: -
DNA: TGTGCCAGCAGCGTAGGAGGGGGAAATCAGCCCCAGCATTTT
CDR3: CASSVGGGNQPQHF